This is a list of T cell receptor beta chains from one sample in a study of cytomegalovirus exposure and HLA in healthy donors. The protocol was immunoSEQ multiplex PCR, while the TCRdb copy is restricted to in-frame clones and leaves out a portion. This sample has about 180,000 clones, with about 85% found just once. The sequenced material came from PBMCs. The receptors derive from a boy aged 2 to 10 in good health and CMV-seronegative. Both conserved end residues are part of each CDR3. The order of the fields is D gene, CDR3 length, V gene, J gene, clone size, CDR3 DNA, CDR3 protein. The D gene is left open where the match is weak. Not every row has a clone size; where given, it reads once, few, many or a size class.

TRBD2	16	TRBV9	TRBJ2-3	-	TGTGCCAGCAGCGTGGGGACTAGCGGCCTCACAGATACGCAGTATTTT	CASSVGTSGLTDTQYF
-	12	TRBV28	TRBJ1-5	-	TGTGCCACACGGGGATTTGGTCAGCCCCAGCATTTT	CATRGFGQPQHF
TRBD1	13	TRBV5-1	TRBJ2-5	-	TGCGCCAGCAGCTCGGACAGGGTAGAGACCCAGTACTTC	CASSSDRVETQYF
TRBD1	13	TRBV28	TRBJ1-1	-	TGTGCCAGCAGACAAACAGGGGGAGCTGAAGCTTTCTTT	CASRQTGGAEAFF
-	15	TRBV2	TRBJ2-7	-	TGTGCCAGCAGTGCTGGGGGGAGAGGATCCTACGAGCAGTACTTC	CASSAGGRGSYEQYF
-	14	TRBV6-1	TRBJ2-5	-	TGTGCCAGCAGTGAAGTTAGCCTACAAGAGACCCAGTACTTC	CASSEVSLQETQYF
TRBD1	17	TRBV19	TRBJ1-5	few	TGTGCCAGTATTCCCACCTACAGGGGGCTTAGCAATCAGCCCCAGCATTTT	CASIPTYRGLSNQPQHF
TRBD1	15	TRBV11-1	TRBJ1-4	-	TGTGCCAGCAGCTCCGGACAGGGGGCTAATGAAAAACTGTTTTTT	CASSSGQGANEKLFF
-	14	TRBV4-1	TRBJ1-2	-	TGCGCCAGCAGCCAAGATCAATATAGCTATGGCTACACCTTC	CASSQDQYSYGYTF
-	13	TRBV6-6	TRBJ1-1	-	TGTGCCAGCGAACTTTCTACGAACACTGAAGCTTTCTTT	CASELSTNTEAFF
TRBD1	14	TRBV28	TRBJ2-2	-	TGTGCCAGCAGTAACAGGGGTTACACCGGGGAGCTGTTTTTT	CASSNRGYTGELFF
-	14	TRBV9	TRBJ1-1	-	TGTGCCAGCAGCGCTCCCTATGGGAACACTGAAGCTTTCTTT	CASSAPYGNTEAFF
-	15	TRBV6-5	TRBJ1-1	-	TGTGCCAGCAGTCCTCTAACAGGGAGGAACACTGAAGCTTTCTTT	CASSPLTGRNTEAFF